A single sample gave rise to the 20 T cell receptor beta chains below, sequenced in a study of molecular identifiers for immune sequencing clone quantification. Via MiXCR, TCRdb re-called the PCR reads, giving one row per CDR3 protein. The data contain about 640,000 distinct CDR3 sequences, about 20% of them singletons. The sample was naive CD8+ T cells from blood, with Jurkat cell RNA spiked in. Subset noted: FACS-sorted CD8+CD4-CCR7+CD45RA+ naive T cells. The receptor source for this set is a human donor in good health. Some libraries in this study had Jurkat cell RNA spiked in.

This clonotype appeared many times. The chain couples TRBV10-3 to TRBJ2-4; no clear D gene. The CDR3 runs to 14 residues. The germline V gene encodes CDR1 ENHRY and CDR2 SYGVKD. Trimming pared 4 bases from V and 3 bases from J, leaving 10 bases between. CDR3 amino acids: CAISAVGSKNIQYF. For the CDR3, the DNA is TGTGCCATCAGTGCCGTGGGTAGCAAAAACATTCAGTACTTC.

This clonotype was seen just once. This may be a read error, as it is one base from a much larger clone. The chain employs TRBV29-1 and TRBJ1-2; D not resolved. Germline values: CDR1 SQVTM, CDR2 ANQGSEA. The CDR3 consists of 13 residues. Trimming stripped 6 bases from V and 4 bases from J, with 15 bases between. CDR3 sequence (DNA): TGCAGCGTCCCCGAGCCATGGCCCTATGGCTACACCTTC. As protein: CSVPEPWPYGYTF.

This clonotype has a count of ten or more. This rearrangement joins TRBV7-9 to TRBJ1-1, with 7 bases aligning to TRBD1. There are 17 residues in the CDR3. Germline CDR1 SEHNR, CDR2 FQNEAQ (reference sequence). The J segment lost 4 bases and the V segment lost 5 bases, leaving 16 bases of the junction unmatched. The CDR3, as DNA: TGTGCCAGCAGCCCGACACGACAGGGCTATGAGATCACTGAAGCTTTCTTT. Translated, it gives CASSPTRQGYEITEAFF. Full variable domain (outside the CDR3, taken from reference TRBV7-9 and TRBJ1-1): DTGVSQNPRHKITKRGQNVTFRCDPISEHNRLYWYRQTLGQGPEFLTYFQNEAQLEKSRLLSDRFSAERPKGSFSTLEIQRTEQGDSAMYLCASSPTRQGYEITEAFFGQGTRLTVV.

This clonotype has at least ten counts. This chain joins TRBV18 and TRBJ2-5; 7 positions agree with TRBD2. The CDR3 length is 15 residues. Germline-derived CDR1 and CDR2 are KGHSH and LQKENI. Trimming took 4 bases from V and 4 from J; bases not matched to a gene: 9. Written as DNA, the CDR3 is TGTGCCAGCTCACAAGCTGGGGGGGATGGAGAGACCCAGTACTTC. It specifies CASSQAGGDGETQYF.

In this sample, this clonotype turned up a few times. For the CDR3, the DNA is TGTGCCAGCAGTGTACAGGGACACAATTCACCCCTCCACTTT. Protein product: CASSVQGHNSPLHF. The gene calls are TRBV27 and TRBJ1-6; maybe TRBD1 (6 bases). In germline, CDR1 is MNHEY, CDR2 SMNVEV (reference sequence). Trimming took 5 bases from V and 7 from J, leaving 12 bases between them. The CDR3 length is 14 residues.

The chain joins TRBV9 to TRBJ2-1, with 8 bases fitting TRBD2. The CDR3 has 16 residues. Unmatched junction bases numbered 9, after V lost 3 bases and J lost 4 bases. Germline lookup yields CDR1 SGDLS and CDR2 YYNGEE. Here the CDR3 DNA reads TGTGCCAGCAGCGCTCTTCTAGCGGGTCCTTACAATGAGCAGTTCTTC. Its translation is CASSALLAGPYNEQFF.

This clonotype was counted at least ten times. The genes are TRBV20-1 and TRBJ2-7; 13 bases map to TRBD2. CDR3 length: 17 residues. V trimming: 5 bases; J trimming: 2 bases; junction bases outside the gene matches: 12. Germline V gene lookup returns CDR1 DFQATT and CDR2 SNEGSKA (reference sequence). The CDR3 reads CSASLSLAGGPAYEQYF. CDR3 in DNA: TGCAGTGCTTCCCTATCACTAGCGGGAGGGCCGGCCTACGAGCAGTACTTC.

This clonotype was observed at least ten times. This chain connects TRBV11-2 to TRBJ2-2; no clear D. This CDR3 region has 11 residues. V lost 4 bases and J lost 7, with 4 bases in between. Looked up from germline, CDR1 is SGHAT and CDR2 is FQNNGV. In nucleotides, the CDR3 is TGTGCCAGCAGCTCCATCGGGGAGCTGTTTTTT. It is translated as CASSSIGELFF.

This clonotype was observed many times. The V call is TRBV13, the J call TRBJ1-6, with D unclear. Trimming cost V 3 bases and J 0 bases, with 9 bases left between them. Germline loops: CDR1 PRHDT, CDR2 FYEKMQ (reference sequence). CDR3 size: 16 residues. CDR3 region: CASSFSDSSYNSPLHF. The DNA of the CDR3 is TGTGCCAGCAGCTTCAGTGATAGCTCCTATAATTCACCCCTCCACTTT.

The rearrangement joins TRBV4-2 to TRBJ1-3, with TRBD1 matching over 8 bases. The CDR3 length is 17 residues. Germline lookup yields CDR1 LGHNA and CDR2 YNFKEQ. The ends lost 4 bases at V and 1 base at J; junction bases unmatched: 9. DNA of the CDR3: TGTGCCAGCAGCCCCGGGACAGGAAGGGAGTCTGGAAACACCATATATTTT. Its protein is CASSPGTGRESGNTIYF.

Only a few counts were recorded for this clonotype. The chain recombines TRBV3-1 with TRBJ2-5; 9 nucleotides agree with TRBD2. CDR3 length equals 17 residues. V lost 1 base to trimming and J lost 2 bases; unmatched junction nucleotides: 8. The germline V gene encodes CDR1 LGHDT and CDR2 YNNKEL (reference sequence). The DNA for the CDR3 is TGTGCCAGCAGCCAAGGTTTGGCGGGGGGGCCACAAGAGACCCAGTACTTC. Translation: CASSQGLAGGPQETQYF.

Ten or more counts support this clonotype. The chain has TRBV2 and TRBJ2-3; no reliable D call. Trimming took off 7 bases at V and 2 bases at J, with 13 bases between the two ends. Per germline, CDR1 SNHLY and CDR2 FYNNEI. The CDR3 is 14 residues long. The CDR3 bases are TGTGCCAGCACTTGGCTAGAGGCCACAGATACGCAGTATTTT. Translated, it gives CASTWLEATDTQYF.

This clonotype was detected only a few times. This chain connects TRBV21-1 to TRBJ1-5. TRBV21-1 constitutes a pseudogene. The CDR3 sequence is 19 residues long. CDR3 region: CASSKGNGRVRGSNQPQHF. DNA of the CDR3: TGTGCCAGCAGCAAAGGTAACGGCAGGGTAAGGGGTAGCAATCAGCCCCAGCATTTT.

The J gene is TRBJ2-5, the V gene TRBV6-2 or TRBV6-3, with 13 bases identical to TRBD2. V lost 2 bases, J lost 5 bases, and 8 bases stayed unmatched. Germline V gene lookup returns CDR1 MNHEY and CDR2 SVGEGT. The CDR3 is 17 amino acids. Here the CDR3 reads CASSYGTSGRAGETQYF. CDR3 DNA: TGTGCCAGCAGTTACGGTACTAGCGGGAGGGCCGGGGAGACCCAGTACTTC.

To note about this clonotype: Being one base from a much bigger clone, this may be a read error. As the CDR3 is not closed by the conserved phenylalanine or tryptophan, this likely results from a read error. J is TRBJ1-1 and V is TRBV6-2 or TRBV6-3; D call uncertain. Germline V gene data show CDR1 as MNHEY and CDR2 as SVGEGT. The CDR3 length is 11 residues. The ends were cut back, 5 bases at V and 4 bases at J, with 5 bases in the middle. Here the CDR3 DNA reads TGTGCCAGCAGTCGGGTCACTGAAGCTTTCTCT. Its protein is CASSRVTEAFS.

This clonotype appeared many times. This chain connects TRBV6-6 to TRBJ2-3, with D tentatively TRBD2 (5 bases). V was trimmed by 5 bases and J by 3 bases, leaving 12 bases between them. The CDR3 has 14 amino acids. In germline, CDR1 is MNHNY, CDR2 SVGAGI (reference sequence). Written as DNA, the CDR3 is TGTGCCAGCAGTCCACTAGTGTATACAGATACGCAGTATTTT. It yields the protein CASSPLVYTDTQYF.

V usage is TRBV19 and J usage is TRBJ1-1; D remains ambiguous. The CDR3 loop spans 17 amino acids. Trimming shortened V by 0 bases and J by 0 bases, and 14 bases separated the two germline ends. Germline-derived CDR1 and CDR2 are LNHDA and SQIVND (reference sequence). The CDR3 here is CASSIDFSPALNTEAFF. In DNA, the CDR3 is TGTGCCAGTAGTATAGATTTCTCTCCGGCTCTGAACACTGAAGCTTTCTTT.

With regard to this clonotype: With a much larger clone just one base away, this may be a read error. The rearrangement joins TRBV11-2 to TRBJ2-5; D is perhaps TRBD2 (6 bases). There are 12 residues in the CDR3. Trimming took off 11 bases at V and 7 bases at J, with 17 bases between the two ends. Germline values: CDR1 SGHAT, CDR2 FQNNGV. CDR3 protein: CASKLGGRTQYF. CDR3 sequence (DNA): TGTGCCTCCAAGCTGGGGGGAAGGACCCAGTACTTC.

The sample holds many counts of this clonotype. This chain connects TRBV7-6 to TRBJ2-3; 12 bases line up with TRBD2. V trimming: 7 bases; J trimming: 6 bases; junction bases outside the gene matches: 8. This CDR3 is built from 15 residues. Germline V gene sequence: CDR1 SGHVS, CDR2 FNYEAQ. Here the CDR3 reads CASTLTSGGLDTQYF. CDR3 coding DNA: TGTGCCAGCACCCTGACTAGCGGGGGATTGGATACGCAGTATTTT.

This clonotype was detected ten times or more. V usage is TRBV7-2 and J usage is TRBJ1-2, with D uncertain. Trimming cost V 2 bases and J 4 bases, with 14 bases left between them. The CDR3 length is 15 residues. Germline assignment: CDR1 SGHTA and CDR2 FQGNSA. The CDR3, as DNA: TGTGCCAGCAGCTTATTTCAGGCCGACGCCTATGGCTACACCTTC. It codes for CASSLFQADAYGYTF.